This T cell receptor beta chain was sequenced in a study of identifying expanded T cells in peripheral blood. Regarding this clone: As yet, its antigen is unknown.

Study-level results: Clone count variance between roughly 2-week samples rose with total template count. About 1.2 clones differed between technical replicates, versus 16.4 and 19 over time.

The data were produced by immunoSEQ multiplex PCR, yet TCRdb's version contains in-frame clones alone and is incomplete. Found here are 45,000 to 65,000 clones, 82% of them singletons; the top ten hold roughly 15%. Healthy donors had no documented immune events, such as infections, while sampled. Germline V lookup: CDR1 SGHRS, CDR2 YFSETQ. The CDR3 length is 16 residues. With V trimmed by 3 bases and J by 4 bases, 5 bases remained unmatched. The sample was blood. The clonotype originates from a person between 18 and 75 years old in good health. The V gene is TRBV5-1, the J gene TRBJ2-1, with TRBD2 matching over 12 bases. CDR3 nucleotide sequence: TGCGCCAGCAGCTCCGATGGACTAGCGGGGTACAATGAGCAGTTCTTC. Translating gives CASSSDGLAGYNEQFF.